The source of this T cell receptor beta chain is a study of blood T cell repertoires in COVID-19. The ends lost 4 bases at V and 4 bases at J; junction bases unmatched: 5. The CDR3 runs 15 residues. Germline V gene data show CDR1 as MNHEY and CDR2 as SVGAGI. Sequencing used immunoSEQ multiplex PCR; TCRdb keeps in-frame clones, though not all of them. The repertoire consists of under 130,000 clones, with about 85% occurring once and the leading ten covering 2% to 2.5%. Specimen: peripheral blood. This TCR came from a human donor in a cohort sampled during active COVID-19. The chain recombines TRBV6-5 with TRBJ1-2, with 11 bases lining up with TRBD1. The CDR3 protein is CASSFGQGAPYGYTF. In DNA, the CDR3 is TGTGCCAGCAGTTTCGGACAGGGGGCACCCTATGGCTACACCTTC.